This record looks at one TCR beta chain sequence and its context. Its matching antigen is unknown. In germline, CDR1 is SGHRS, CDR2 YFSETQ. With 3 bases removed from V and 3 bases from J, the gap between germline ends came to 16 bases. The CDR3 has 15 residues. The data were produced by immunoSEQ multiplex PCR, yet TCRdb's version contains in-frame clones alone and is incomplete. The table lists several thousand clones, 84% of them singletons. This sample is part of a study of neoadjuvant nivolumab and ipilimumab in lung cancer. As for the study in general: Nivolumab 3 mg/kg was given days 1, 15 and 29, plus ipilimumab 1 mg/kg day 1 in combination. General study findings and limits: Only two of four nivolumab-treated tumors gained richness and clonality by surgery. Only a small number of samples underwent TCR sequencing.

The TCR was taken from an adult with non-small cell lung cancer. The material was tumor tissue, obtained after neoadjuvant nivolumab, alone or with ipilimumab, at or shortly before surgery. The genes are TRBV5-1 and TRBJ2-7; D possibly matches TRBD1 or TRBD2 (5 bases each). The DNA of the CDR3 is TGCGCCAGCAGCTACTCCGGGACCAAAGACTACGAGCAGTACTTC. Amino acid sequence: CASSYSGTKDYEQYF.